Listed below are T cell receptor beta chains from one sample, sequenced in a study of cytotoxic CD8 clonotypes in ibrutinib-treated CLL. The method was immunoSEQ multiplex PCR; TCRdb's version includes in-frame clones alone and lacks a portion of them. The table includes roughly 250,000 clones, around three quarters detected once. Source: PBMCs, taken after 24 months of ibrutinib treatment. The receptors shown here come from a human donor with chronic lymphocytic leukemia. Both conserved end residues are part of each CDR3. The D gene is left open where the match is weak. Not all rows give a size; the values are once, few, many and, for expanded clones, a class.

V gene: TRBV5-4; clone size: NA; J gene: TRBJ1-1; D gene: NA; CDR3 length: 11; CDR3 protein: CASSLLSEAFF; CDR3 DNA: TGTGCCAGCAGCTTGTTATCGGAAGCTTTCTTT
V gene: TRBV9; clone size: NA; J gene: TRBJ2-3; D gene: TRBD2; CDR3 length: 15; CDR3 protein: CASSVNLAGADTQYF; CDR3 DNA: TGTGCCAGCAGCGTAAACCTAGCGGGGGCAGATACGCAGTATTTT
V gene: TRBV27; clone size: NA; J gene: TRBJ2-3; D gene: NA; CDR3 length: 14; CDR3 protein: CASSLQTGTDTQYF; CDR3 DNA: TGTGCCAGCAGTCTACAGACAGGCACAGATACGCAGTATTTT
V gene: TRBV7-3; clone size: once; J gene: TRBJ2-6; D gene: NA; CDR3 length: 16; CDR3 protein: CASSRSMGSGANVLTF; CDR3 DNA: TGTGCCAGCAGCCGAAGTATGGGCTCTGGGGCCAACGTCCTGACTTTC
V gene: TRBV6-6; clone size: NA; J gene: TRBJ1-3; D gene: NA; CDR3 length: 15; CDR3 protein: CASSYLPSSGNTIYF; CDR3 DNA: TGTGCCAGCAGCTATCTACCAAGCTCTGGAAACACCATATATTTT
V gene: TRBV16; clone size: few; J gene: TRBJ2-7; D gene: NA; CDR3 length: 12; CDR3 protein: CASSLRRSEQYF; CDR3 DNA: TGTGCCAGCAGCCTCCGTCGTAGCGAGCAGTACTTC
V gene: TRBV18; clone size: NA; J gene: TRBJ1-2; D gene: TRBD1; CDR3 length: 13; CDR3 protein: CASSSDRNYGYTF; CDR3 DNA: TGTGCCAGCTCATCGGACAGGAACTATGGCTACACCTTC
V gene: TRBV19; clone size: NA; J gene: TRBJ2-5; D gene: TRBD2; CDR3 length: 13; CDR3 protein: CASRPLAGETQYF; CDR3 DNA: TGTGCCAGCCGTCCGTTAGCGGGAGAGACCCAGTACTTC
V gene: TRBV27; clone size: NA; J gene: TRBJ2-7; D gene: NA; CDR3 length: 12; CDR3 protein: CASIAADYEQYF; CDR3 DNA: TGTGCCAGCATTGCAGCGGATTACGAGCAGTACTTC
V gene: TRBV4-2; clone size: few; J gene: TRBJ2-7; D gene: NA; CDR3 length: 11; CDR3 protein: CASSQRSEQYF; CDR3 DNA: TGTGCCAGCAGCCAAAGGAGCGAGCAGTACTTC
V gene: TRBV2; clone size: few; J gene: TRBJ2-5; D gene: NA; CDR3 length: 14; CDR3 protein: CASWSGLAQETQYF; CDR3 DNA: TGTGCCAGCTGGTCGGGCCTAGCCCAAGAGACCCAGTACTTC
V gene: TRBV11-2; clone size: NA; J gene: TRBJ2-7; D gene: TRBD2; CDR3 length: 17; CDR3 protein: CASSRLAGGPGSYEQYF; CDR3 DNA: TGTGCCAGCAGCCGACTAGCGGGAGGGCCTGGGTCCTACGAGCAGTACTTC
V gene: TRBV5-4; clone size: once; J gene: TRBJ2-1; D gene: NA; CDR3 length: 11; CDR3 protein: CASSLNREQFF; CDR3 DNA: TGTGCCAGCAGCTTGAACAGGGAGCAGTTCTTC
V gene: TRBV2; clone size: NA; J gene: TRBJ1-5; D gene: TRBD1; CDR3 length: 14; CDR3 protein: CASSEGTGSQPQHF; CDR3 DNA: TGTGCCAGCAGTGAGGGGACAGGGAGTCAGCCCCAGCATTTT
V gene: TRBV5-1; clone size: NA; J gene: TRBJ1-5; D gene: NA; CDR3 length: 14; CDR3 protein: CASSLEGWNQPQHF; CDR3 DNA: TGCGCCAGCAGCTTGGAGGGTTGGAATCAGCCCCAGCATTTT
V gene: TRBV7-9; clone size: NA; J gene: TRBJ2-7; D gene: NA; CDR3 length: 14; CDR3 protein: CASHSLGATYEQYF; CDR3 DNA: TGTGCCAGCCACTCCCTCGGGGCTACCTACGAGCAGTACTTC
V gene: TRBV29-1; clone size: NA; J gene: TRBJ2-1; D gene: NA; CDR3 length: 17; CDR3 protein: CSVETISPRIPYNEQFF; CDR3 DNA: TGCAGCGTTGAAACAATTTCTCCTAGGATCCCCTACAATGAGCAGTTCTTC
V gene: TRBV5-1; clone size: NA; J gene: TRBJ2-3; D gene: TRBD2; CDR3 length: 15; CDR3 protein: CASSSVAGASDTQYF; CDR3 DNA: TGCGCCAGCAGCTCCGTAGCGGGAGCCTCAGATACGCAGTATTTT
V gene: TRBV5-1; clone size: once; J gene: TRBJ1-1; D gene: TRBD1; CDR3 length: 14; CDR3 protein: CASSLSTGAPEAFF; CDR3 DNA: TGCGCCAGCAGCTTGTCGACAGGGGCACCTGAAGCTTTCTTT
V gene: TRBV9; clone size: NA; J gene: TRBJ2-7; D gene: NA; CDR3 length: 16; CDR3 protein: CASSVGAGALSYEQYF; CDR3 DNA: TGTGCCAGCAGCGTAGGCGCAGGGGCTTTATCCTACGAGCAGTACTTC
V gene: TRBV4-1; clone size: few; J gene: TRBJ2-7; D gene: NA; CDR3 length: 15; CDR3 protein: CASSQAGTRASEQYF; CDR3 DNA: TGCGCCAGCAGCCAAGCTGGGACAAGAGCATCCGAGCAGTACTTC